The next 27 T cell receptor beta chains were all read from a single sample in a study of blood T cell repertoires in COVID-19. Clones were sequenced by immunoSEQ multiplex PCR, and TCRdb holds only the in-frame ones, with some missing. This sample has about 220,000 clones, with roughly 80% found just once. The specimen was PBMCs or T cells enriched from blood (not recorded which). The receptors come from a woman in her forties with acute COVID-19.

The chain combines TRBV5-4 with TRBJ2-1, with 8 bases lining up with TRBD1. V dropped 5 bases and J dropped 1; count of bases not matched to a gene: 5. This CDR3 has 15 amino acids. CDR1 is SGHNT and CDR2 is YYREEE in the germline V gene (reference sequence). This CDR3 is CASRDDRGSYNEQFF. The CDR3 nucleotides are TGTGCCAGCAGGGATGACAGGGGTTCCTACAATGAGCAGTTCTTC.

The rearrangement uses TRBV2 and TRBJ1-6; perhaps TRBD1 as D (5 bases). CDR1 and CDR2 from the germline V gene are SNHLY and FYNNEI. This CDR3 has 13 residues. V lost 5 bases, J lost 9 bases, and 11 bases lay in between. The CDR3 nucleotides read TGTGCCAGCAGTCTCAGCGACAGTTCACCCCTCCACTTT. Translated: CASSLSDSSPLHF.

The gene calls are TRBV11-2 and TRBJ2-7; a possible D gene is TRBD2 (6 bases). CDR1 and CDR2 from the germline V gene are SGHAT and FQNNGV. The CDR3 loop spans 15 amino acids. V gave up 5 bases and J gave up 1 base, with 15 bases separating them. The CDR3 loop is CASSRGRGPSYEQYF. DNA of the CDR3: TGTGCCAGCAGCCGCGGGCGGGGACCTTCCTACGAGCAGTACTTC.

This chain links TRBV7-2 with TRBJ1-2; the D gene is possibly TRBD1 (5 bases). The CDR3 covers 14 residues. From germline, CDR1 is SGHTA and CDR2 FQGNSA. With 1 base removed from V and 4 bases from J, the gap between germline ends came to 10 bases. The CDR3 here is CASSLGRGVYGYTF. In DNA, the CDR3 is TGTGCCAGCAGCTTAGGTAGGGGTGTCTATGGCTACACCTTC.

This chain joins TRBV6-5 and TRBJ1-6; 11 bases are a match to TRBD1. Germline trimming cut 2 bases from V and 8 bases from J; bases unmatched to any gene: 5. Germline V lookup: CDR1 MNHEY, CDR2 SVGAGI. The CDR3 runs 16 residues. CDR3 DNA sequence: TGTGCCAGCAGTTACCGGACAGGGGGCGCGGATTCACCCCTCCACTTT. Encoded protein: CASSYRTGGADSPLHF.

This rearrangement joins TRBV7-9 to TRBJ2-1, with 8 bases matching TRBD1. CDR3 length: 17 residues. Germline V lookup: CDR1 SEHNR, CDR2 FQNEAQ (reference sequence). V gave up 4 bases and J gave up 1 base; unmatched junction bases: 9. CDR3 bases: TGTGCCAGCAGCTCAGTTGGACAGGGTGTATCCTACAATGAGCAGTTCTTC. It translates to CASSSVGQGVSYNEQFF.

The chain carries TRBV5-1 and TRBJ2-3; 11 bases are a match to TRBD1. This CDR3 has 15 residues. CDR1 is SGHRS, CDR2 YFSETQ, per germline. V dropped 4 bases and J dropped 8; count of bases not matched to a gene: 9. CDR3 amino acids: CASSTGQGAILTQYF. The CDR3, as DNA: TGCGCCAGCAGCACCGGACAGGGGGCGATCCTTACGCAGTATTTT.

The gene calls are TRBV29-1 and TRBJ1-5, with a weak D call TRBD1 (6 bases). Deletions cut 6 bases from V and 3 bases from J, with 12 bases between. Germline assignment: CDR1 SQVTM and CDR2 ANQGSEA. The CDR3 spans 13 residues. CDR3 sequence (DNA): TGCAGCGTCGGTACAGGGTACAATCAGCCCCAGCATTTT. As protein: CSVGTGYNQPQHF.

This chain joins TRBV10-1 and TRBJ2-1, with 9 bases aligning to TRBD2. This CDR3 is 16 amino acids long. Germline-derived CDR1 and CDR2 are WNHNN and SYGVQD (reference sequence). J lost 9 bases, V lost 0 bases, and 9 bases had no gene match. CDR3 sequence: CASSESGGRALGEQFF. CDR3 DNA: TGCGCCAGCAGTGAGTCGGGCGGGAGGGCCTTGGGTGAGCAGTTCTTC.

V usage is TRBV27 and J usage is TRBJ1-5, with D possibly matching TRBD1 (5 bases). The CDR3 totals 15 residues. Trimming took 3 bases from V and 4 from J, leaving 13 bases between them. CDR1 is MNHEY, CDR2 SMNVEV, per germline (reference sequence). The CDR3 sequence: CASSFRQGGNQPQHF. The CDR3, as DNA: TGTGCCAGCAGTTTTCGGCAGGGAGGGAATCAGCCCCAGCATTTT.

The V call is TRBV2, the J call TRBJ2-7, with D perhaps matching TRBD2 (5 bases). CDR3 length: 12 residues. Germline assignment: CDR1 SNHLY and CDR2 FYNNEI. V was shortened by 11 bases and J by 2 bases, with 13 bases between the two germline ends. The CDR3 DNA reads TGTGCCGTTCGACTATCAGCCTACGAGCAGTACTTC. Its translation is CAVRLSAYEQYF.

This clone has a count of ten or more. The rearrangement uses TRBV19 and TRBJ1-4, with D maybe TRBD1 (6 bases). The germline CDR1 and CDR2 sequences are LNHDA and SQIVND (reference sequence). The V end was cut by 7 bases, the J end by 4 bases, with 10 bases between. This CDR3 is 13 amino acids long. The CDR3 nucleotides read TGTGCCAGTAATCAGGGGCTTAATGAAAAACTGTTTTTT. Translation: CASNQGLNEKLFF. The variable domain in full, completed from reference TRBV19 and TRBJ1-4, reads DGGITQSPKYLFRKEGQNVTLSCEQNLNHDAMYWYRQDPGQGLRLIYYSQIVNDFQKGDIAEGYSVSREKKESFPLTVTSAQKNPTAFYLCASNQGLNEKLFFGSGTQLSVL.

This sequence joins TRBV7-2 and TRBJ2-7; 11 nucleotides agree with TRBD2. The junction had 9 bases not matched to a gene; V was cut back by 5 bases and J by 6 bases. The V gene's germline CDR1 is SGHTA and CDR2 FQGNSA. The CDR3 sequence is 15 residues long. The CDR3 bases are TGTGCCAGCAGCGCCCGACTAGCGGGGAACCTCGAGCAGTACTTC. Its translation is CASSARLAGNLEQYF.

The rearrangement links TRBV6-2 or TRBV6-3 to TRBJ2-3; D remains ambiguous. The CDR3 sequence is 15 residues long. V was cut by 6 bases and J by 0 bases, with 13 bases left in between. Germline V gene data show CDR1 as MNHEY and CDR2 as SVGEGT. The chain's CDR3 is CASSPQTTSTDTQYF. The DNA for the CDR3 is TGTGCCAGCAGCCCCCAGACAACGAGCACAGATACGCAGTATTTT.

This chain connects TRBV4-1 to TRBJ2-2; D possibly corresponds to TRBD2 (6 bases). CDR1 and CDR2 from the germline V gene are MGHRA and YSYEKL. V gave up 6 bases and J gave up 3 bases, with 29 bases separating them. The CDR3 sequence is 20 residues long. The CDR3 DNA sequence: TGCGCCAGCAGACCGAGACTAGACGTCACGGTTTCACGGTACACCGGGGAGCTGTTTTTT. It codes for CASRPRLDVTVSRYTGELFF.

This rearrangement joins TRBV14 to TRBJ1-6, with D maybe TRBD1 (5 bases). Trimming pared 0 bases from V and 7 bases from J, leaving 10 bases between. The CDR3 is made up of 15 amino acids. CDR1 and CDR2 (germline): SGHDN, FVKESK. In DNA form, the CDR3 reads TGTGCCAGCAGCCAAGATGTTGGGGCCAATTCACCCCTCCACTTT. This gives the protein CASSQDVGANSPLHF.

The chain uses TRBV14 and TRBJ2-7, with 8 bases lining up with TRBD2. V trimming: 1 base; J trimming: 3 bases; junction bases outside the gene matches: 5. There are 15 residues in the CDR3. From germline, CDR1 is SGHDN and CDR2 FVKESK. The CDR3 nucleotides read TGTGCCAGCAGCCAAGGGGCGGGAGGTCTCTACGAGCAGTACTTC. Protein product: CASSQGAGGLYEQYF.

The rearrangement joins TRBV18 to TRBJ2-1; tentative D call: TRBD2 (6 bases). Per germline, CDR1 KGHSH and CDR2 LQKENI. CDR3 length: 16 residues. V lost 2 bases and J 0 bases, leaving 11 bases between the germline ends. DNA for the CDR3: TGTGCCAGCTCACCAAACCCCGGGAGCTCCTACAATGAGCAGTTCTTC. Translated: CASSPNPGSSYNEQFF.

The chain links TRBV14 to TRBJ2-1; D possibly corresponds to TRBD2 (5 bases). CDR3 length equals 16 residues. Germline-derived CDR1 and CDR2 are SGHDN and FVKESK. V lost 0 bases and J 2 bases, leaving 11 bases between the germline ends. CDR3 protein: CASSQEIALAYNEQFF. The CDR3 DNA reads TGTGCCAGCAGCCAAGAGATAGCGCTCGCCTACAATGAGCAGTTCTTC.

The CDR3 nucleotides read TGCGCCAGCAGCGTGCCGGGACTAGCGGCCAACACCGGGGAGCTGTTTTTT. It yields the protein CASSVPGLAANTGELFF. The V and J genes are TRBV5-1 and TRBJ2-2, with 11 positions matching TRBD2. The CDR3 is 17 amino acids. Per germline, CDR1 SGHRS and CDR2 YFSETQ. Losses at the gene ends were 4 bases for V and 2 bases for J; bases not matched to a gene: 7.

This chain connects TRBV19 to TRBJ1-5; D not certain. The V gene's germline CDR1 is LNHDA and CDR2 SQIVND (reference sequence). V was clipped by 3 bases and J by 0 bases, with 12 bases between them. The CDR3 spans 16 residues. Here the CDR3 DNA reads TGTGCCAGTAGTATGTCTGGTTTCTATAGCAATCAGCCCCAGCATTTT. Its protein product is CASSMSGFYSNQPQHF.

The CDR3 nucleotides are TGTGCCAGCAGCTTACAATCCTACAATGAGCAGTTCTTC. Its translation is CASSLQSYNEQFF. This sequence joins TRBV7-2 and TRBJ2-1; no definite D call. Germline-derived CDR1 and CDR2 are SGHTA and FQGNSA. V shed 2 bases and J shed 1 base, with 3 bases lying between them. The CDR3 consists of 13 residues.

The rearrangement uses TRBV7-9 and TRBJ2-1, with 7 bases lining up with TRBD2. The CDR3 contains 18 residues. CDR1 is SEHNR, CDR2 FQNEAQ, per germline (reference sequence). With 1 base clipped from V and 7 bases from J, the junction kept 16 bases outside the gene matches. In DNA form, the CDR3 reads TGTGCCAGCAGCTTAGGGGGAAGGCTATCGATCGGGAGGAATGAGCAGTTCTTC. Its protein product is CASSLGGRLSIGRNEQFF.

The chain recombines TRBV12-3 or TRBV12-4 with TRBJ1-2; the D gene is possibly TRBD1 (5 bases). The CDR3 has 13 amino acids. The V end was cut by 1 base, the J end by 8 bases, with 11 bases between. The CDR3 loop is CASSLGGASGYTF. The DNA for the CDR3 is TGTGCCAGCAGTTTAGGCGGGGCCTCCGGCTACACCTTC.

The chain combines TRBV7-2 with TRBJ2-1; TRBD2 agrees at 9 bases. CDR1 and CDR2 (germline): SGHTA, FQGNSA. This CDR3 has 17 amino acids. Unmatched junction bases numbered 14, after V lost 5 bases and J lost 6 bases. The CDR3 nucleotides are TGTGCCAGCAGCCAGCTGGGCGGGGGGGCGGCGGGCAATGAGCAGTTCTTC. As protein: CASSQLGGGAAGNEQFF.

Only a few counts were recorded for this clone. Other DNA sequences from this sample encode an identical CDR3 as well. V and J are TRBV9 and TRBJ2-5, with 8 bases identical to TRBD2. The germline V gene encodes CDR1 SGDLS and CDR2 YYNGEE. J lost 2 bases, V lost 0 bases, and 6 bases had no gene match. There are 16 residues in the CDR3. CDR3 bases: TGTGCCAGCAGCGTAGGGGGCGGGGGGACGCAAGAGACCCAGTACTTC. Its translation: CASSVGGGGTQETQYF.

This chain uses TRBV6-1 with TRBJ2-7; 8 bases are shared with TRBD2. CDR3 size: 17 residues. V trimming: 2 bases; J trimming: 4 bases; junction bases outside the gene matches: 13. Per germline, CDR1 MNHNS and CDR2 SASEGT. The CDR3 DNA sequence: TGTGCCAGCAGTGAACCTCGCACAGCGGGAGCCGGTTACGAGCAGTACTTC. Translating gives CASSEPRTAGAGYEQYF.